This T cell receptor beta chain was captured in a study of CD8 T cells in ankylosing spondylitis (dated by TCRdb to the late 2010s). Concerning the study at large: T cell receptor beta repertoires were profiled in healthy donors and ankylosing spondylitis patients so that disease-linked TCR variants could be found. Peripheral blood samples were taken, and synovial fluid was additionally collected from ankylosing spondylitis patients. The whole study cohort included 85 to 120 healthy donors and 25 ankylosing spondylitis patients.

This clonotype was seen more than once but under ten times. Its antigen remains undetermined. No quality values exist for individual bases; no much larger clone is one base distant. Sequencing was carried out with an Illumina HiSeq 2500. Quantitative 5'-RACE with molecular barcodes was the method used to prepare the TCR beta libraries. Regarding the original processing steps: A new computational method based on a probabilistic model of VDJ rearrangement was used to identify disease-linked TCR variants. TCRdb trimmed the raw reads at Q25, called clones with MiXCR and kept productive beta chains. Identical CDR3 proteins give one entry, which carries the most common genes and DNA. The V and J calls shown here were made by TCRdb, not taken from the authors' results. The sample yields about 150,000 distinct CDR3 sequences; under 55% were counted once. The ten most abundant clones make up around 15% of the sample.

Synovial fluid samples were paired with blood samples taken from the same ankylosing spondylitis patients. Results and caveats for the whole study, not just this receptor: A TCR beta motif of about eight highly homologous amino acid variants appeared characteristic of blood from ankylosing spondylitis patients. The disease-linked clones were reported to be significantly enriched in matched synovial fluid samples from ankylosing spondylitis patients. The disease-linked clones showed a CD8+ phenotype and occurred at relatively low frequencies in peripheral blood. Some motif variants had previously been reported in the synovial fluid and blood of reactive arthritis patients, which suggests shared mechanisms of disease initiation.

The specimen sequenced was synovial fluid, either unsorted or a sorted T cell fraction (not recorded which). The clonotype originates from a male donor with ankylosing spondylitis.

The DNA sequence follows: TGTGCCAGCAGCCCACCCCGAGGGTTGAGAGCCAAAAACATTCAGTACTTC. Translation gives CASSPPRGLRAKNIQYF. The V gene is TRBV7-9 and the J gene is TRBJ2-4; matching of 5 bases hints at TRBD2 as the D gene. The CDR3 spans 17 residues, from the cysteine through the phenylalanine. Only the CDR3 region is kept as DNA, spanning 51 bases read in frame from base 1. Trimming takes 5 bases from V and 0 bases from J, and the germline ends sit 17 bases apart. For CDR1 and CDR2, the germline V gene (reference sequence) lists SEHNR and FQNEAQ.